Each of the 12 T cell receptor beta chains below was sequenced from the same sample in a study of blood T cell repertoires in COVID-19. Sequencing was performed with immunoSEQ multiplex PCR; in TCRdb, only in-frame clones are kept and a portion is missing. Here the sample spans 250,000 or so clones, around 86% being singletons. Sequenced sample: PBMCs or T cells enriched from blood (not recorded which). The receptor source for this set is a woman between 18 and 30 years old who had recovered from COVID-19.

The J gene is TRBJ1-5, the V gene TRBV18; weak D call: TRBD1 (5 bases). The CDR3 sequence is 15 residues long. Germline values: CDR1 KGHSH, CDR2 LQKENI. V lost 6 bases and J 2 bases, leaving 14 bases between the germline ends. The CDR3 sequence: CASSAGGSGNQPQHF. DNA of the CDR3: TGTGCCAGCTCCGCGGGGGGGAGTGGCAATCAGCCCCAGCATTTT.

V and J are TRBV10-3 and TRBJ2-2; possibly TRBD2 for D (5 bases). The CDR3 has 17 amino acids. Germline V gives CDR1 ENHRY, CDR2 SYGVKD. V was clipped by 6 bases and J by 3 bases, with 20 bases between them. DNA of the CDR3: TGTGCCATCAGAGTGGATTCGGGTCAGCGGCACACCGGGGAGCTGTTTTTT. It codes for CAIRVDSGQRHTGELFF.

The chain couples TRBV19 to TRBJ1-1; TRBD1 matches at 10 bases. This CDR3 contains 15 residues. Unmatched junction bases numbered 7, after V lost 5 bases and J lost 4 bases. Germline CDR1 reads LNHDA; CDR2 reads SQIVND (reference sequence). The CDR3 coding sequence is TGTGCCAGTAGTGCCCAAGGACAGGGGGGCACTGAAGCTTTCTTT. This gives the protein CASSAQGQGGTEAFF.

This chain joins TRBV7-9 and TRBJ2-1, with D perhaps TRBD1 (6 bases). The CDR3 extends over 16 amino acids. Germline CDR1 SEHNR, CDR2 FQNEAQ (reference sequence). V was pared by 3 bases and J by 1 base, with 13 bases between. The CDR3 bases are TGTGCCAGCAGCTTGGAGCCAAGGGGGTCCTACAATGAGCAGTTCTTC. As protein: CASSLEPRGSYNEQFF.

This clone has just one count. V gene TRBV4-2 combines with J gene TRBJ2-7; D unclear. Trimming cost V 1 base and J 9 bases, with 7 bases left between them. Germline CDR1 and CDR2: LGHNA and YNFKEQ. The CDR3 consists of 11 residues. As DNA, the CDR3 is TGTGCCAGCAGCCAAGGAGATTCGCAGTACTTC. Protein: CASSQGDSQYF.

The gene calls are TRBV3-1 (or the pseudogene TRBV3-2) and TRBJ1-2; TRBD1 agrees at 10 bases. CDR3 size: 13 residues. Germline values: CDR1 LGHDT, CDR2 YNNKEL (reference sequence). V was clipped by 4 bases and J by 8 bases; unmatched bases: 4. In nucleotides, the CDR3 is TGTGCCAGCAGCCCTGGACAGGGGGGAGGCTACACCTTC. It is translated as CASSPGQGGGYTF.

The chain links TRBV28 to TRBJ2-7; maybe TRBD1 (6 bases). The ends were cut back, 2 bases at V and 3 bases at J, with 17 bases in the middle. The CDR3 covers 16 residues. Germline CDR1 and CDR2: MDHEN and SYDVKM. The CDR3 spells CASSLPLDATGYEQYF. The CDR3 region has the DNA TGTGCCAGCAGTTTACCCCTTGACGCGACAGGCTACGAGCAGTACTTC.

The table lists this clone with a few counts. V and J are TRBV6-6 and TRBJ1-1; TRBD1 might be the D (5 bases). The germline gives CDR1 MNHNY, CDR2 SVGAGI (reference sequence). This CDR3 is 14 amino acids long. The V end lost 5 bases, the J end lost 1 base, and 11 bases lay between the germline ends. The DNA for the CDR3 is TGTGCCAGCAGTCCACAGGCCTCGAACACTGAAGCTTTCTTT. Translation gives CASSPQASNTEAFF.

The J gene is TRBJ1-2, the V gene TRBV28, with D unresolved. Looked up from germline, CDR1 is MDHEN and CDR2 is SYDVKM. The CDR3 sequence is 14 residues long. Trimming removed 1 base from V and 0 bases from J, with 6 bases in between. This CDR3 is CASSLSGTNYGYTF. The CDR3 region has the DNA TGTGCCAGCAGTTTATCTGGCACTAACTATGGCTACACCTTC.

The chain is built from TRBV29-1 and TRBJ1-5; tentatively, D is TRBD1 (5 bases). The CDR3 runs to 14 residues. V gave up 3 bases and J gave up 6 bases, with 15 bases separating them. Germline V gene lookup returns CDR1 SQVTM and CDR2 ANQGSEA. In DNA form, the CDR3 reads TGCAGCGTTGAGGGGGGATCGGACGGTCAGCCCCAGCATTTT. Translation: CSVEGGSDGQPQHF. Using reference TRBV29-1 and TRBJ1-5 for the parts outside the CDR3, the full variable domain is SAVISQKPSRDICQRGTSLTIQCQVDSQVTMMFWYRQQPGQSLTLIATANQGSEATYESGFVIDKFPISRPNLTFSTLTVSNMSPEDSSIYLCSVEGGSDGQPQHFGDGTRLSIL.

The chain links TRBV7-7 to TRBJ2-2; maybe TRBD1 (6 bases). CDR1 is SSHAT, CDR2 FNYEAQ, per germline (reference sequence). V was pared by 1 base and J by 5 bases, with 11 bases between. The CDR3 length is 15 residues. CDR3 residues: CASSLDSRGTGELFF. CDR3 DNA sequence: TGTGCCAGCAGCTTAGATTCCAGGGGAACCGGGGAGCTGTTTTTT.

DNA for the CDR3: TGTGCCAGCAGTGACGCCGGGACTAACACTGAAGCTTTCTTT. Translating gives CASSDAGTNTEAFF. V gene TRBV6-1 combines with J gene TRBJ1-1; perhaps TRBD1 as D (5 bases). Trimming cost V 3 bases and J 2 bases, with 10 bases left between them. The germline V gene has CDR1 MNHNS and CDR2 SASEGT. The CDR3 contains 14 residues.